This T cell receptor (beta chain) was identified during a study of T-cell reconstitution after alpha-beta-depleted transplantation in children. Study-level results: Several hundred expanded graft clones reportedly were the source of alpha-beta T cells about two months after transplant. From newly produced T cells came most of the T-cell counts and diversity one year after transplant. Certain patients had high TCRbeta diversity at day 60, and it came from recipient T cells and thymic progenitors that survived.

For TCRbeta, the library was prepared with unique molecular identifiers. TCRdb independently ran MiXCR on the PCR reads; one entry per CDR3 protein. The sample contains 500,000 to 650,000 distinct CDR3 sequences, roughly an eighth of which appear only once. This clonotype was counted a few times. Its specificity is unknown. The junction had 3 bases not matched to a gene; V was cut back by 0 bases and J by 3 bases. The CDR3 loop spans 16 amino acids. CDR1 DFQATT and CDR2 SNEGSKA come from the germline V gene (reference sequence). The sequences come from PBMCs, mostly from graft donor cells, collected 180 days after TCRalphabeta/CD19-depleted stem cell transplant. The V call is TRBV20-1, the J call TRBJ2-1; 12 bases line up with TRBD2. This receptor was obtained from a female patient aged 2-9 years who had a stem cell transplant for aplastic anemia, so the T cells may come from the graft donor. As DNA, the CDR3 is TGCAGTGCTAGAGAGGCTAGCGGGAGGGTCTACAATGAGCAGTTCTTC. Encoded protein: CSAREASGRVYNEQFF.